The 27 T cell receptor beta chains presented below share a single source sample, sequenced in a study of T cells expressing NK-cell markers. TCRdb reprocessed the 5' RACE reads and reports one entry per CDR3 protein, with no DNA. This table lists 500,000 to 600,000 distinct CDR3 sequences. The sequenced sample consisted of blood T cells: a sorted CD56 or NKG2C T cell subset, CD4+ or CD8+ T cells, or bulk PBMC T cells (not recorded which). Receptor source: a man aged 18 to 35 in good health.

The rearrangement joins TRBV3-1 to TRBJ2-7; TCRdb's D call, TRBD2, is unchecked because there is no DNA. Per germline, CDR1 LGHDT and CDR2 YNNKEL (reference sequence). There are 15 residues in the CDR3. CDR3: CASSRGTSGISEQYF.

This rearrangement joins TRBV12-3 or TRBV12-4 to TRBJ2-7; TCRdb lists TRBD1, though no DNA is available to test this call. This CDR3 contains 16 residues. This chain's CDR3 is CASSQPEGLGPYEQYF.

The CDR3 reads CASARLTTRGYTF. The genes are TRBV30 and TRBJ1-2. The germline V gene has CDR1 GTSNPN and CDR2 SVGIG (reference sequence). The CDR3 totals 13 residues.

The gene calls are TRBV18 and TRBJ2-3; TCRdb calls TRBD1, which cannot be checked without DNA. Germline V CDR1 and CDR2: KGHSH, LQKENI. CDR3 size: 16 residues. This CDR3 reads CASSPLARGETDTQYF.

The J gene is TRBJ2-1, the V gene TRBV7-9; TCRdb's D call of TRBD2 is untestable without DNA. In germline, CDR1 is SEHNR, CDR2 FQNEAQ (reference sequence). The CDR3 is 15 amino acids. The chain's CDR3 is CASNPVTSGIHEQFF.

The chain combines TRBV6-4 with TRBJ2-2; TCRdb selects TRBD1, and the lack of DNA leaves this call unchecked. This CDR3 spans 18 amino acids. CDR1 is MRHNA, CDR2 SNTAGT, per germline. The CDR3: CASSDKKGGQMNTGELFF.

The rearrangement uses TRBV27 and TRBJ2-1; without DNA, the TCRdb call of TRBD2 cannot be checked. CDR3 size: 16 residues. In germline, CDR1 is MNHEY, CDR2 SMNVEV (reference sequence). The CDR3: CASSLSTSGTYNEQFF.

The chain carries TRBV28 and TRBJ2-1; there is no DNA to check the TCRdb D call of TRBD1. CDR3 length: 16 residues. The germline gives CDR1 MDHEN, CDR2 SYDVKM. The CDR3 sequence: CASRQGRGRSYNEQFF.

The chain has TRBV10-3 and TRBJ1-6; TCRdb lists TRBD1, though no DNA is available to test this call. This CDR3 has 13 residues. Germline CDR1 ENHRY, CDR2 SYGVKD. Here the CDR3 reads CAIRETGNSPLHF.

The genes are TRBV24-1 and TRBJ2-1; the D call of TRBD2 rests on TCRdb alone, since no DNA is present to check it. The CDR3 is 19 residues long. In germline, CDR1 is KGHDR, CDR2 SFDVKD. CDR3 sequence reads: CATSGTSGRGRGSYNEQFF.

The gene calls are TRBV29-1 and TRBJ2-3; TCRdb designates TRBD1, a call that cannot be tested without DNA. The CDR3 loop spans 13 amino acids. Germline-derived CDR1 and CDR2 are SQVTM and ANQGSEA. CDR3 residues: CSVKRANTDTQYF.

The chain recombines TRBV29-1 with TRBJ2-7; the D gene TCRdb calls, TRBD1, cannot be checked with no DNA. The CDR3 has 15 residues. Germline V gene data show CDR1 as SQVTM and CDR2 as ANQGSEA. CDR3 loop: CSVGLDAKGGNEQYF.

The rearrangement uses TRBV6-2 or TRBV6-3 and TRBJ2-3; TCRdb picks TRBD1, but there is no DNA to check that call. CDR1 and CDR2 from the germline V gene are MNHEY and SVGEGT. The CDR3 loop spans 15 amino acids. CDR3 sequence reads: CASSYGGTGADTQYF.

CDR3 region: CASRSTGLAGAGELFF. J is TRBJ2-2 and V is TRBV2; the TCRdb call, TRBD2, lacks DNA for checking. Germline-derived CDR1 and CDR2 are SNHLY and FYNNEI. This CDR3 has 16 amino acids.

The gene calls are TRBV12-3 or TRBV12-4 and TRBJ1-3. There are 15 residues in the CDR3. This CDR3 reads CASSFTGGSGNTIYF.

The chain couples TRBV20-1 to TRBJ2-6. This CDR3 comprises 12 residues. Germline values: CDR1 DFQATT, CDR2 SNEGSKA (reference sequence). The CDR3: CSGRSGANVLTF.

V and J are TRBV6-5 and TRBJ2-7; with no DNA, the TCRdb D assignment of TRBD1 cannot be verified. The germline V gene encodes CDR1 MNHEY and CDR2 SVGAGI. The CDR3 contains 11 residues. CDR3 in amino acids: CASRRGVEQYF.

The chain carries TRBV7-9 and TRBJ2-7; TCRdb calls TRBD2, which cannot be checked without DNA. The CDR3 spans 16 residues. Germline CDR1 reads SEHNR; CDR2 reads FQNEAQ (reference sequence). CDR3 sequence: CASSLGGLAVGVEQYF.

The chain links TRBV6-5 to TRBJ1-1; TCRdb gives TRBD1 as the D gene, but with no DNA this cannot be confirmed. The CDR3 runs to 13 residues. Germline V gene sequence: CDR1 MNHEY, CDR2 SVGAGI. This CDR3 is CASRSGTVDEAFF.

The chain uses TRBV5-1 and TRBJ1-1; the TCRdb call, TRBD1, lacks DNA for checking. The CDR3 runs 13 residues. CDR1 is SGHRS, CDR2 YFSETQ, per germline. The CDR3 spells CASSRAPRDEAFF.

This rearrangement joins TRBV9 to TRBJ2-1; as DNA is missing, the TRBD2 call by TCRdb cannot be tested. The CDR3 extends over 17 amino acids. Germline-derived CDR1 and CDR2 are SGDLS and YYNGEE. This chain's CDR3 is CASSPGRTSDPGNEQFF. Based on the CDR3 plus reference TRBV9 and TRBJ2-1, the full variable domain is DSGVTQTPKHLITATGQRVTLRCSPRSGDLSVYWYQQSLDQGLQFLIQYYNGEERAKGNILERFSAQQFPDLHSELNLSSLELGDSALYFCASSPGRTSDPGNEQFFGPGTRLTVL.

The CDR3 sequence: CASSLLGGYQETQYF. The V gene is TRBV7-2, the J gene TRBJ2-5. The CDR3 length is 15 residues. Germline CDR1 and CDR2: SGHTA and FQGNSA.

V usage is TRBV27 and J usage is TRBJ2-4. Looked up from germline, CDR1 is MNHEY and CDR2 is SMNVEV (reference sequence). The CDR3 has 14 amino acids. The CDR3 sequence is CASSLGLNGNIQYF.

J is TRBJ1-4 and V is TRBV25-1; the TCRdb call, TRBD1, lacks DNA for checking. Per germline, CDR1 MGHDK and CDR2 SYGVNS. CDR3 length equals 13 residues. The CDR3 here is CASGGTGNEKLLF. The full variable domain, rest sourced from reference TRBV25-1 and TRBJ1-4, is EADIYQTPRYLVIGTGKKITLECSQTMGHDKMYWYQQDPGMELHLIHYSYGVNSTEKGDLSSESTVSRIRTEHFPLTLESARPSHTSQYLCASGGTGNEKLLFGSGTQLSVL.

The chain has TRBV12-3 or TRBV12-4 and TRBJ2-3; TCRdb selects TRBD1, and the lack of DNA leaves this call unchecked. The CDR3 spans 15 residues. CDR3 in amino acids: CASTWDRVKSDTQYF.

This chain uses TRBV5-1 with TRBJ2-1; as DNA is missing, the TRBD1 call by TCRdb cannot be tested. Germline V gene sequence: CDR1 SGHRS, CDR2 YFSETQ. The CDR3 length is 11 residues. The CDR3 loop reads CASSPGTEQFF. Full variable domain (rest looked up from reference TRBV5-1 and TRBJ2-1): KAGVTQTPRYLIKTRGQQVTLSCSPISGHRSVSWYQQTPGQGLQFLFEYFSETQRNKGNFPGRFSGRQFSNSRSEMNVSTLELGDSALYLCASSPGTEQFFGPGTRLTVL.

The V and J genes are TRBV20-1 and TRBJ2-3. Germline V gene sequence: CDR1 DFQATT, CDR2 SNEGSKA (reference sequence). This CDR3 comprises 12 residues. This chain's CDR3 is CSASQMFDTQYF.